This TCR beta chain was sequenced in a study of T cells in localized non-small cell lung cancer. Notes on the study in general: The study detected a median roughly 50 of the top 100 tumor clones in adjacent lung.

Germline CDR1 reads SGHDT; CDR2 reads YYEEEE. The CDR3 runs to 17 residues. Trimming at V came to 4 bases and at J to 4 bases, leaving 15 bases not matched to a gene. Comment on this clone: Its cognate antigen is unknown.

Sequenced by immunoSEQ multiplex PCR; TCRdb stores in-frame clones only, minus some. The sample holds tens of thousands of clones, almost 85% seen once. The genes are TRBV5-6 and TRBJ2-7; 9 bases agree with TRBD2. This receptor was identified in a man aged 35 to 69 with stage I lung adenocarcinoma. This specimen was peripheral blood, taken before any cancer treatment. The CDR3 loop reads CASSAPPSSGRFYEQYF. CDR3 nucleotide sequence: TGTGCCAGCAGCGCTCCCCCTAGTAGCGGGAGATTTTACGAGCAGTACTTC.